Each of the 9 T cell receptor beta chains below was sequenced from the same sample in a study of shared clonotypes between healthy human individuals. The table came from immunoSEQ multiplex PCR; TCRdb's copy has only in-frame clones and leaves some out. The table lists about 2,500,000 clones, around nine tenths of them singletons. Sequenced material: naive CD4+ T cells sorted from blood. Subset specified: CD45RA+ positively selected. The receptors were sampled from a man between 18 and 29 years old in good health.

This chain uses TRBV30 with TRBJ2-5; unclear D gene. The closer fit of TRBJ2-7 to the DNA end suggests the J call may be wrong. Per the germline V gene, CDR1 is GTSNPN and CDR2 is SVGIG (reference sequence). This CDR3 contains 11 residues. The CDR3 sequence is CAWKKSYEQYF. The CDR3 nucleotides read TGTGCCTGGAAGAAGTCCTACGAGCAGTACTTC.

The chain links TRBV18 to TRBJ2-2; 10 bases are shared with TRBD1. Per germline, CDR1 KGHSH and CDR2 LQKENI. The CDR3 consists of 15 residues. The ends lost 0 bases at V and 7 bases at J; junction bases unmatched: 2. CDR3: CASSPPGQGFGELFF. CDR3 in DNA: TGTGCCAGCTCACCACCGGGACAGGGGTTCGGGGAGCTGTTTTTT.

The chain couples TRBV30 to TRBJ2-3; 8 bases are shared with TRBD2. The trim removed 0 bases at V and 5 bases at J, leaving 7 bases unmatched. CDR1 GTSNPN and CDR2 SVGIG come from the germline V gene (reference sequence). The CDR3 totals 15 residues. Written as DNA, the CDR3 is TGTGCCTGGAGTGTACTTAGCGGGATAATAGATACGCAGTATTTT. It translates to CAWSVLSGIIDTQYF.

The rearrangement uses TRBV6-6 and TRBJ1-2; 9 positions match TRBD1. V lost 5 bases, J lost 3 bases, and 4 bases stayed unmatched. The germline V gene has CDR1 MNHNY and CDR2 SVGAGI (reference sequence). The CDR3 totals 14 residues. The CDR3 sequence is CASSQGQGDYGYTF. In nucleotides, the CDR3 is TGTGCCAGCAGTCAGGGACAGGGAGACTATGGCTACACCTTC.

V usage is TRBV27 and J usage is TRBJ2-1, with D perhaps TRBD1 (5 bases). Germline CDR1 reads MNHEY; CDR2 reads SMNVEV (reference sequence). V was cut by 10 bases and J by 6 bases, with 10 bases left in between. This CDR3 is built from 11 residues. In nucleotides, the CDR3 is TGTGCCACCTCAAGGGGCAATGAGCAGTTCTTC. Translation: CATSRGNEQFF.

Concerning this clone itself: This sample also contains other DNA sequences that code for the same CDR3. The chain is built from TRBV20-1 and TRBJ2-5, with D unclear. This CDR3 has 11 residues. V was trimmed by 3 bases and J by 3 bases, leaving 5 bases between them. Germline CDR1 is DFQATT and CDR2 is SNEGSKA (reference sequence). Written as DNA, the CDR3 is TGCAGTGCTAGTGCCGAAGAGACCCAGTACTTC. Its translation: CSASAEETQYF.

Of note for this clone: One junction end does not reproduce the germline sequence, and a read error may be involved. The chain combines TRBV7-7 with TRBJ2-2, with a weak D call TRBD1 (6 bases). Per germline, CDR1 SSHAT and CDR2 FNYEAQ (reference sequence). The CDR3 contains 15 residues. The CDR3 DNA is TGTGCTAGCAGCTTAGGACAGCTTGGAACCGGGGAGCTGTTTTTT. Protein sequence: CASSLGQLGTGELFF.

About this clone itself: Mismatch with germline at one junction end may stem from a read error. The chain joins TRBV7-7 to TRBJ2-5, with D possibly matching TRBD1 (6 bases). Germline values: CDR1 SSHAT, CDR2 FNYEAQ (reference sequence). The CDR3 has 16 amino acids. The DNA of the CDR3 is TGTGCTAGCAGCTCAGGGTCCCGCAGGGGACGGGAGACCCAGTACTTC. Translating it yields CASSSGSRRGRETQYF.

This chain links TRBV18 with TRBJ1-4; D may be TRBD1 (5 bases). The CDR3 consists of 15 residues. V was trimmed by 2 bases and J by 5 bases, leaving 12 bases between them. The germline CDR1 and CDR2 sequences are KGHSH and LQKENI. DNA of the CDR3: TGTGCCAGCTCACCAGCCGGGACTGCAAATGAAAAACTGTTTTTT. Its protein product is CASSPAGTANEKLFF.